One and the same sample provided the 19 T cell receptor beta chains below, sequenced in a study of technical replicates of blood from several donors. The data were produced by immunoSEQ multiplex PCR, yet TCRdb's version contains in-frame clones alone and is incomplete. The data show about 12,000 clones, around 86% seen once. The sequencing input was PBMCs. The receptor source for this set is a human donor in good health.

Here the CDR3 DNA reads TGTGCCAGCATGGGGACAGGGGCGGATCAGCCCCAGCATTTT. Translated: CASMGTGADQPQHF. The chain links TRBV2 to TRBJ1-5, with 10 nucleotides matching TRBD1. Germline loops: CDR1 SNHLY, CDR2 FYNNEI. The CDR3 sequence is 14 residues long. The trim removed 7 bases at V and 5 bases at J, leaving 5 bases unmatched.

The V call is TRBV15, the J call TRBJ2-5; 7 bases align to TRBD1. CDR1 is LNHNV, CDR2 YYDKDF, per germline (reference sequence). Trimming took 9 bases from V and 3 from J; bases not matched to a gene: 4. CDR3 length: 12 amino acids. Here the CDR3 reads CATGQTKETQYF. The DNA for the CDR3 is TGTGCCACGGGACAGACGAAAGAGACCCAGTACTTC.

The chain joins TRBV18 to TRBJ2-1; 12 bases align to TRBD2. Trimming took 6 bases from V and 9 from J; bases not matched to a gene: 12. Germline V gives CDR1 KGHSH, CDR2 LQKENI. CDR3 length: 16 residues. The CDR3: CASSRGTGLAGGEQFF. In DNA, the CDR3 is TGTGCCAGCTCCCGTGGAACGGGACTAGCGGGTGGTGAGCAGTTCTTC.

V gene TRBV5-1 combines with J gene TRBJ2-3, with 10 bases that match TRBD1. V gave up 3 bases and J gave up 5 bases; unmatched junction bases: 6. This CDR3 has 15 residues. Germline CDR1 SGHRS, CDR2 YFSETQ. CDR3: CASSSRTGGLDTQYF. CDR3 in DNA: TGCGCCAGCAGCTCGCGGACAGGGGGATTAGATACGCAGTATTTT. Looking up the rest from reference TRBV5-1 and TRBJ2-3 gives the full variable domain: KAGVTQTPRYLIKTRGQQVTLSCSPISGHRSVSWYQQTPGQGLQFLFEYFSETQRNKGNFPGRFSGRQFSNSRSEMNVSTLELGDSALYLCASSSRTGGLDTQYFGPGTRLTVL.

The rearrangement links TRBV5-1 to TRBJ1-1; TRBD1 matches at 9 bases. CDR1 SGHRS and CDR2 YFSETQ come from the germline V gene. CDR3 length equals 16 residues. The trim removed 5 bases at V and 5 bases at J, leaving 13 bases unmatched. The CDR3 here is CASRITGGGSWTEAFF. The CDR3 DNA is TGCGCCAGCAGAATAACAGGGGGCGGAAGTTGGACTGAAGCTTTCTTT.

V gene TRBV6-1 combines with J gene TRBJ1-4, with 7 bases that match TRBD1. The CDR3 length is 14 residues. The V gene's germline CDR1 is MNHNS and CDR2 SASEGT. V lost 7 bases to trimming and J lost 4 bases; unmatched junction nucleotides: 6. CDR3 bases: TGTGCCAGCAAAATGGGGGACAGTAATGAAAAACTGTTTTTT. Its protein product is CASKMGDSNEKLFF.

The CDR3 here is CASSQPGEARYEQYF. The CDR3 nucleotides read TGTGCCAGCAGCCAGCCGGGGGAAGCCCGTTACGAGCAGTACTTC. The chain recombines TRBV11-2 with TRBJ2-7; TRBD2 is a possible D gene (6 bases). This CDR3 spans 15 amino acids. V lost 5 bases and J lost 4, with 18 bases in between. Germline V CDR1 and CDR2: SGHAT, FQNNGV.

The CDR3 here is CASSKLAATGELFF. CDR3 coding DNA: TGTGCCAGCAGTAAACTAGCGGCCACCGGGGAGCTGTTTTTT. The chain uses TRBV7-3 and TRBJ2-2; TRBD2 matches 8 bases. From germline, CDR1 is SGHTA and CDR2 FQGTGA. Trimming took 6 bases from V and 4 from J; bases not matched to a gene: 4. The length of the CDR3 is 14 residues.

V is TRBV6-1 and J is TRBJ2-1; the match to TRBD1 covers 9 bases. The junction had 6 bases not matched to a gene; V was cut back by 4 bases and J by 2 bases. Germline CDR1 is MNHNS and CDR2 is SASEGT. This CDR3 has 16 residues. CDR3 sequence (DNA): TGTGCCAGCAGTGCCCTGGGACAGGGACCCTACAATGAGCAGTTCTTC. It is translated as CASSALGQGPYNEQFF.

This rearrangement joins TRBV19 to TRBJ1-3; 7 nucleotides align to TRBD1. The CDR3 is 14 residues long. Germline CDR1 and CDR2: LNHDA and SQIVND (reference sequence). Trimming took 6 bases from V and 4 from J; bases not matched to a gene: 6. The CDR3 protein is CASSTGQRGNTIYF. The CDR3 DNA reads as TGTGCCAGTAGCACGGGACAGCGGGGAAACACCATATATTTT.

This clone has only a few counts. For the CDR3, the DNA is TGTGCCAGCAGTCCCCAGACAGGTCCTCACGGCTACACCTTC. This translates into CASSPQTGPHGYTF. This chain links TRBV27 with TRBJ1-2, with D possibly being TRBD1 (6 bases). The CDR3 is made up of 14 amino acids. Trimming shortened V by 5 bases and J by 8 bases, and 18 bases separated the two germline ends. CDR1 MNHEY and CDR2 SMNVEV come from the germline V gene (reference sequence).

CDR3 in amino acids: CASSLLAIRELFF. The CDR3 bases are TGTGCCAGCAGTCTACTAGCGATAAGGGAGCTGTTTTTT. The chain recombines TRBV7-9 with TRBJ2-2; 7 nucleotides agree with TRBD2. The CDR3 contains 13 residues. V was clipped by 6 bases and J by 9 bases; unmatched bases: 7. Germline V gene data show CDR1 as SEHNR and CDR2 as FQNEAQ (reference sequence).

The CDR3, as DNA: TGTGCCAGCAGTGCTCCCCCAGATTCCAATCAGCCCCAGCATTTT. This translates into CASSAPPDSNQPQHF. J is TRBJ1-5 and V is TRBV6-1; D is unclear. This CDR3 comprises 15 residues. The germline V gene encodes CDR1 MNHNS and CDR2 SASEGT. The germline V and J ends were trimmed by 4 bases and 3 bases, with 13 bases remaining between them.

The V and J genes are TRBV5-1 and TRBJ2-1, with D perhaps TRBD2 (6 bases). Germline-derived CDR1 and CDR2 are SGHRS and YFSETQ. This CDR3 has 15 amino acids. Trimming took 0 bases from V and 2 from J, leaving 9 bases between them. The CDR3 nucleotides read TGCGCCAGCAGCTTGGATGCGGGAACCTACAATGAGCAGTTCTTC. Protein sequence: CASSLDAGTYNEQFF.

The chain links TRBV7-6 to TRBJ1-1; D not resolved. Trimming left V 2 bases short and J 0 bases short, with 7 bases between. From germline, CDR1 is SGHVS and CDR2 FNYEAQ. CDR3 length equals 14 residues. CDR3 DNA sequence: TGTGCCAGCAGCTTACCCCCCATGAACACTGAAGCTTTCTTT. It yields the protein CASSLPPMNTEAFF.

V usage is TRBV5-1 and J usage is TRBJ1-3; TRBD1 aligns across 10 bases. V shed 0 bases, J shed 2 bases, and the junction held 5 bases outside the gene matches. Germline CDR1 reads SGHRS; CDR2 reads YFSETQ. This CDR3 has 17 residues. The CDR3 sequence: CASSLGTGGSAGNTIYF. DNA for the CDR3: TGCGCCAGCAGCTTGGGGACAGGGGGAAGTGCTGGAAACACCATATATTTT.

The chain is built from TRBV6-5 and TRBJ2-1; 8 bases line up with TRBD2. CDR3 size: 13 residues. The germline CDR1 and CDR2 sequences are MNHEY and SVGAGI. Trimming removed 5 bases from V and 7 bases from J; junction bases left unmatched: 4. The CDR3 loop reads CASSRLAGNEQFF. For the CDR3, the DNA is TGTGCCAGCAGTCGGTTAGCGGGAAATGAGCAGTTCTTC.

The V and J genes are TRBV9 and TRBJ2-1; TRBD2 matches 10 bases. CDR3 length: 15 residues. The V gene end was trimmed by 4 bases and the J gene end by 4 bases; junction bases not matched to a gene: 5. From germline, CDR1 is SGDLS and CDR2 YYNGEE. The DNA of the CDR3 is TGTGCCAGCAGCCTAATAGCGGGAGGTTACAATGAGCAGTTCTTC. Its translation: CASSLIAGGYNEQFF.

V gene TRBV6-6 combines with J gene TRBJ2-7; 8 bases agree with TRBD2. This CDR3 comprises 14 residues. With V trimmed by 7 bases and J by 3 bases, 8 bases remained unmatched. Germline CDR1 and CDR2: MNHNY and SVGAGI (reference sequence). The DNA for the CDR3 is TGTGCCAGCACCCCGGGGGGGTTTCGCTACGAGCAGTACTTC. The encoded protein is CASTPGGFRYEQYF.